This T cell receptor beta chain was recorded in a study of blood T cell repertoires in COVID-19. Looking at the study overall: PBMCs, B-cell-depleted T cells, or T cells provided the cDNA or gDNA that made up the material.

Trimming removed 0 bases from V and 4 bases from J; junction bases left unmatched: 5. Per the germline V gene, CDR1 is KGHSH and CDR2 is LQKENI. The length of the CDR3 is 15 residues. The data were produced by immunoSEQ multiplex PCR, yet TCRdb's version contains in-frame clones alone and is incomplete. Among roughly 38,000 clones listed, approximately 93% were seen once. This chain uses TRBV18 with TRBJ1-1; TRBD1 matches 7 bases. The TCR originated in a man aged 45-65 years with active COVID-19. The sequenced material came from peripheral blood. The CDR3 sequence is CASSPPNRGSTEAFF. The CDR3 DNA reads TGTGCCAGCTCACCACCGAACAGGGGCTCCACTGAAGCTTTCTTT. Filled out from reference TRBV18 and TRBJ1-1, the complete variable domain reads NAGVMQNPRHLVRRRGQEARLRCSPMKGHSHVYWYRQLPEEGLKFMVYLQKENIIDESGMPKERFSAEFPKEGPSILRIQQVVRGDSAAYFCASSPPNRGSTEAFFGQGTRLTVV.